These 25 T cell receptor beta chains originate from one sample sequenced in a study of CD8+ T cells in alopecia areata. RNA was extracted and reverse transcribed into cDNA as the sequencing template. Here immunoSEQ multiplex PCR was the method, and the copy in TCRdb shows in-frame clones only, minus some. Here the sample spans around 210,000 clones, around three fifths being singletons. The sample comprised CD8+ T cells sorted from blood. These receptors originate from a human donor in good health.

This clone was found a few times. V usage is TRBV19 and J usage is TRBJ2-1, with 7 bases aligning to TRBD2. CDR3 length equals 14 residues. The germline V gene encodes CDR1 LNHDA and CDR2 SQIVND (reference sequence). Unmatched junction bases numbered 1, after V lost 5 bases and J lost 0 bases. DNA of the CDR3: TGTGCCAGTAGTTGGGGGGGCTCCTACAATGAGCAGTTCTTC. Residues: CASSWGGSYNEQFF.

Comments on this clone: A junction end diverges from the germline sequence, so it may reflect a read error. The genes are TRBV4-2 and TRBJ1-2; the D gene is possibly TRBD1 (6 bases). The CDR3 sequence is 14 residues long. Germline CDR1 and CDR2: LGHNA and YNFKEQ. CDR3 residues: CASSQGPGASLGYF. CDR3 bases: TGTGCCAGCAGCCAAGGGCCGGGGGCCAGTTTGGGTTACTTC.

The rearrangement links TRBV5-4 to TRBJ2-5; TRBD2 is a possible D gene (6 bases). Germline loops: CDR1 SGHNT, CDR2 YYREEE (reference sequence). Trimming left V 2 bases short and J 5 bases short, with 16 bases between. The CDR3 consists of 15 residues. CDR3 nucleotide sequence: TGTGCCAGCAGCTTTGCGGGACCCTCTGGGGAGACCCAGTACTTC. Translating gives CASSFAGPSGETQYF.

The chain carries TRBV6-5 and TRBJ2-1, with TRBD2 matching over 9 bases. V shed 4 bases and J 6 bases; nucleotides not matched to a gene: 4. The CDR3 spans 14 residues. Germline V gene lookup returns CDR1 MNHEY and CDR2 SVGAGI. The CDR3 DNA reads TGTGCCAGCAGTTTAGGGACTAGCTTCAATGAGCAGTTCTTC. This codes for CASSLGTSFNEQFF.

The chain recombines TRBV6-1 with TRBJ1-1, with D maybe TRBD1 (5 bases). Trimming cost V 0 bases and J 1 base, with 12 bases left between them. The length of the CDR3 is 16 residues. Germline CDR1 is MNHNS and CDR2 is SASEGT. The CDR3 protein is CASSEALGPGNTEAFF. CDR3 in DNA: TGTGCCAGCAGTGAAGCCCTGGGGCCAGGGAACACTGAAGCTTTCTTT.

The rearrangement joins TRBV29-1 to TRBJ1-2; possibly TRBD1 for D (5 bases). The CDR3 has 13 residues. Germline V gene lookup returns CDR1 SQVTM and CDR2 ANQGSEA. Deletions cut 3 bases from V and 4 bases from J, with 12 bases between. The CDR3: CSVEGRDLYGYTF. CDR3 bases: TGCAGCGTTGAGGGCAGGGACCTCTATGGCTACACCTTC.

In its sample, this clone was seen a few times. The chain couples TRBV6-8 to TRBJ2-2; no definite D call. Germline lookup yields CDR1 MNHGY and CDR2 SAAAGT. The V gene lost 3 bases and the J gene lost 7 bases, with 9 bases spanning the gap. This CDR3 has 13 residues. The DNA for the CDR3 is TGTGCCAGCAGTTATAGAGAAGTCGGGGAGCTGTTTTTT. Its translation: CASSYREVGELFF.

The V and J genes are TRBV11-2 and TRBJ2-1, with D perhaps matching TRBD1 (6 bases). The CDR3 is 15 residues long. Germline CDR1 reads SGHAT; CDR2 reads FQNNGV. Trimming cost V 1 base and J 2 bases, with 9 bases left between them. The CDR3 nucleotides are TGTGCCAGCAGCTTAGGGGGGCTTACCTACAATGAGCAGTTCTTC. Amino acid sequence: CASSLGGLTYNEQFF.

This sequence joins TRBV9 and TRBJ2-1, with 13 bases aligning to TRBD2. CDR1 is SGDLS and CDR2 is YYNGEE in the germline V gene. This CDR3 comprises 14 residues. The junction had 4 bases not matched to a gene; V was cut back by 3 bases and J by 10 bases. DNA for the CDR3: TGTGCCAGCAGCGCCGGGACTAGCGGGACAGAGCAGTTCTTC. Its protein product is CASSAGTSGTEQFF.

The rearrangement uses TRBV29-1 and TRBJ2-1, with TRBD1 matching 10 bases. The V gene's germline CDR1 is SQVTM and CDR2 ANQGSEA. The trim removed 5 bases at V and 5 bases at J, leaving 6 bases unmatched. The CDR3 runs to 14 residues. This CDR3 is CSVRGDRGNNEQFF. The DNA of the CDR3 is TGCAGCGTTCGGGGGGACAGGGGCAACAATGAGCAGTTCTTC.

The chain is built from TRBV7-6 and TRBJ1-2; D perhaps matches TRBD1 (5 bases). The ends were cut back, 3 bases at V and 7 bases at J, with 12 bases in the middle. The CDR3 covers 13 residues. Germline V gene lookup returns CDR1 SGHVS and CDR2 FNYEAQ. DNA of the CDR3: TGTGCCAGCAGCTTTACCTCCGGGGGTGGCTACACCTTC. This sequence encodes CASSFTSGGGYTF. Variable domain in full (rest from reference TRBV7-6 and TRBJ1-2): GAGVSQSPRYKVTKRGQDVALRCDPISGHVSLYWYRQALGQGPEFLTYFNYEAQQDKSGLPNDRFSAERPEGSISTLTIQRTEQRDSAMYRCASSFTSGGGYTFGSGTRLTVV.

This clone was observed a few times. The chain couples TRBV7-6 to TRBJ1-1; D ambiguous. The CDR3 has 16 amino acids. Looked up from germline, CDR1 is SGHVS and CDR2 is FNYEAQ. V gave up 2 bases and J gave up 3 bases, with 16 bases separating them. The DNA of the CDR3 is TGTGCCAGCAGCTTACCCCCCGACCTCAAGTACACTGAAGCTTTCTTT. Protein sequence: CASSLPPDLKYTEAFF. Complete variable domain (other parts from reference TRBV7-6 and TRBJ1-1): GAGVSQSPRYKVTKRGQDVALRCDPISGHVSLYWYRQALGQGPEFLTYFNYEAQQDKSGLPNDRFSAERPEGSISTLTIQRTEQRDSAMYRCASSLPPDLKYTEAFFGQGTRLTVV.

There are a few counts of this clone. This chain uses TRBV29-1 with TRBJ1-2; no reliable D call. Trimming cost V 4 bases and J 8 bases, with 11 bases left between them. Germline lookup yields CDR1 SQVTM and CDR2 ANQGSEA. The CDR3 totals 11 residues. As DNA, the CDR3 is TGCAGCGTTGCGATCATCGGCGGCTACACCTTC. It translates to CSVAIIGGYTF.

This clone was detected a few times. V usage is TRBV2 and J usage is TRBJ2-7; 7 nucleotides agree with TRBD1. CDR3 size: 13 residues. The V gene end was trimmed by 6 bases and the J gene end by 3 bases; junction bases not matched to a gene: 5. The germline V gene has CDR1 SNHLY and CDR2 FYNNEI. This chain's CDR3 is CASRAWTGYEQYF. DNA of the CDR3: TGTGCCAGCAGGGCCTGGACAGGCTACGAGCAGTACTTC.

This clone came up a few times. V is TRBV7-9 and J is TRBJ2-5, with a weak D call TRBD2 (6 bases). Germline CDR1 SEHNR, CDR2 FQNEAQ (reference sequence). The CDR3 is 14 amino acids. The V and J ends lost 5 bases and 3 bases respectively, with 13 bases between them. The CDR3 region is CASSLGTGKETQYF. The CDR3 bases are TGTGCCAGCAGCCTTGGGACTGGCAAAGAGACCCAGTACTTC.

CDR3 amino acids: CASGGKQPQHF. CDR3 nucleotide sequence: TGTGCCAGCGGGGGGAAGCAGCCCCAGCATTTT. The chain is built from TRBV6-6 and TRBJ1-5; D is perhaps TRBD1 (5 bases). V was cut by 8 bases and J by 7 bases, with 9 bases left in between. Germline lookup yields CDR1 MNHNY and CDR2 SVGAGI (reference sequence). The CDR3 has 11 amino acids.

CDR3 sequence: CASRQDTLNTEAFF. The CDR3 nucleotides read TGCGCCAGCAGACAAGACACTTTGAACACTGAAGCTTTCTTT. The V gene is TRBV5-1, the J gene TRBJ1-1; D is ambiguous. Trimming removed 5 bases at V and 0 bases at J, with 11 bases between. This CDR3 region has 14 residues. CDR1 is SGHRS, CDR2 YFSETQ, per germline.

This chain uses TRBV4-2 with TRBJ2-1; 15 bases map to TRBD2. Germline values: CDR1 LGHNA, CDR2 YNFKEQ. The CDR3 loop spans 16 amino acids. Losses at the gene ends were 0 bases for V and 9 bases for J; bases not matched to a gene: 3. The CDR3 DNA reads as TGTGCCAGCAGCCAAGACGGGACTAGCGGGGGGAGTGAGCAGTTCTTC. The encoded protein is CASSQDGTSGGSEQFF.

This clone was seen a few times. This chain uses TRBV7-9 with TRBJ1-2; TRBD1 agrees at 8 bases. The germline V gene has CDR1 SEHNR and CDR2 FQNEAQ (reference sequence). CDR3 length: 16 amino acids. V shed 0 bases and J 6 bases; nucleotides not matched to a gene: 9. CDR3 bases: TGTGCCAGCAGCTTAGCCCTAGGACAGGGCGCGGATGGCTACACCTTC. Translating it yields CASSLALGQGADGYTF.

The chain is built from TRBV29-1 and TRBJ1-1; the match to TRBD1 covers 9 bases. This CDR3 is built from 13 residues. V was clipped by 2 bases and J by 7 bases; unmatched bases: 5. Germline assignment: CDR1 SQVTM and CDR2 ANQGSEA. The CDR3 reads CSVELQGAIEAFF. The CDR3 DNA reads TGCAGCGTTGAACTACAGGGGGCGATTGAAGCTTTCTTT. The full variable domain, in which reference TRBV29-1 and TRBJ1-1 provide the parts outside the CDR3, is SAVISQKPSRDICQRGTSLTIQCQVDSQVTMMFWYRQQPGQSLTLIATANQGSEATYESGFVIDKFPISRPNLTFSTLTVSNMSPEDSSIYLCSVELQGAIEAFFGQGTRLTVV.

The genes are TRBV6-5 and TRBJ1-1, with a weak D call TRBD1 (5 bases). With 0 bases removed from V and 1 base from J, the gap between germline ends came to 9 bases. The germline V gene has CDR1 MNHEY and CDR2 SVGAGI. The CDR3 runs 15 residues. CDR3 residues: CASSYSEGTNTEAFF. CDR3 sequence (DNA): TGTGCCAGCAGTTACTCCGAGGGGACGAACACTGAAGCTTTCTTT.

This clone appeared a single time. The chain recombines TRBV5-1 with TRBJ2-3; D gene ambiguous. Germline assignment: CDR1 SGHRS and CDR2 YFSETQ. The CDR3 has 13 amino acids. V shed 0 bases and J shed 1 base, with 3 bases lying between them. The CDR3 spells CASSLDGTDTQYF. CDR3 bases: TGCGCCAGCAGCTTGGACGGCACAGATACGCAGTATTTT.

The chain combines TRBV6-6 with TRBJ2-3, with D unresolved. In germline, CDR1 is MNHNY, CDR2 SVGAGI (reference sequence). CDR3 size: 13 residues. V was trimmed by 6 bases and J by 2 bases, leaving 9 bases between them. In DNA, the CDR3 is TGTGCCAGCAGCCGCAGTCTCACAGATACGCAGTATTTT. Translating it yields CASSRSLTDTQYF.

The J gene is TRBJ2-5, the V gene TRBV27, with unresolved D. V dropped 6 bases and J dropped 2 bases, with 10 bases sitting between them. Germline V gene sequence: CDR1 MNHEY, CDR2 SMNVEV (reference sequence). The CDR3 has 13 residues. As DNA, the CDR3 is TGTGCCAGCAGCCTCTCTCTACAAGAGACCCAGTACTTC. Translation: CASSLSLQETQYF.

The genes are TRBV30 and TRBJ2-3; D might be TRBD1 (6 bases). The length of the CDR3 is 14 residues. Germline V CDR1 and CDR2: GTSNPN, SVGIG (reference sequence). Trimming left V 0 bases short and J 2 bases short, with 9 bases between. CDR3 bases: TGTGCCTGGAGTGTGGCAGGGGTCACAGATACGCAGTATTTT. Its translation is CAWSVAGVTDTQYF.